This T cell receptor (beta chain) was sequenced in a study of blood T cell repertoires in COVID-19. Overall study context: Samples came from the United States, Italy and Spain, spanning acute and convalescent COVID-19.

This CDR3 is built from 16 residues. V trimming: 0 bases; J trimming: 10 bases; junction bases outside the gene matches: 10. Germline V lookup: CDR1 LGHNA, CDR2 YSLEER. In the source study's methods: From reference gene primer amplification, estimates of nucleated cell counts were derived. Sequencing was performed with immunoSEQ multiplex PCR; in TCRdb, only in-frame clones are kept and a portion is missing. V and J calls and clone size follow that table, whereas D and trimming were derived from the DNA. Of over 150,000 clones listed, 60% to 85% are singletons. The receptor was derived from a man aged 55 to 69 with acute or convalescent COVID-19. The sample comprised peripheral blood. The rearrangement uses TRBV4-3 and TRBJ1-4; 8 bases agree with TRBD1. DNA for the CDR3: TGCGCCAGCAGCCAAGAGAGAGGACAGGGAATCGGAAAACTGTTTTTT. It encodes CASSQERGQGIGKLFF.